The clone carrying this T cell receptor beta chain was recorded a few times. The antigen is not known. This entry is derived from a study of vaccination and CD4 T cells after COVID-19. Study at large: SARS-CoV-2 had been detected by nasal swab PCR in convalescent patients; roughly 9 were mild, one severe. Overlapping spike pools from SARS-CoV-2 and HCoV-NL63, HCoV-OC43 and HCoV-229E served as culture stimuli. The post-vaccine samples came a median approximately 73 days after dose two (range 14 to 241). Study results and limitations: Among reactive clones from convalescent patients, a median roughly 85% appeared only post-vaccination.

Oncomine TCR Beta short-read sequencing was applied to DNA from cultured CD4+ T cells. TCRdb processed the PCR reads anew with MiXCR; each CDR3 protein has one entry. The sample has roughly 16,000 distinct CDR3 sequences; 43% are singletons. Per the germline V gene, CDR1 is MNHEY and CDR2 is SVGEGT. The V end was cut by 6 bases, the J end by 7 bases, with 9 bases between. This CDR3 is 11 amino acids long. Specified treatment: approximately nine-day PBMC culture with coronavirus spike peptide pools or control peptides (ViraFEST assay). The chain joins TRBV6-2 or TRBV6-3 to TRBJ2-5; D call uncertain. This specimen consisted of CD4+ T cells from blood, cultured in vitro, obtained before SARS-CoV-2 vaccination. This clonotype originated in a human donor who had recovered from COVID-19. The CDR3 loop reads CASSRSGTQYF. The CDR3 DNA follows: TGTGCCAGCAGCCGCTCCGGGACCCAGTACTTC.